Following are 12 T cell receptor beta chains from one sample sequenced in a study of Graves' ophthalmopathy and Graves' hyperthyroidism (dated by TCRdb to the late 2010s). The instrument given in TCRdb is Illumina HiSeq 2000. For repertoire sequencing, the TCR beta CDR3 regions were amplified from RNA transcripts. The first round of RT-PCR was done with HTBI primers and the Qiagen OneStep RT-PCR kit, and was followed by a second round of multiplex PCR, then size selection and purification. TCRdb reprocessed the public reads (quality trimming at Q25 with fastp, clone calling with MiXCR) and kept in-frame beta chains. CDR3 protein sequences are deduplicated, and each keeps its most common genes and DNA. The sample table shows hundreds of thousands of distinct CDR3 sequences, and 40% to 50% are seen once. Over 40% of the sample comes from the top ten. Sequenced: peripheral blood. Every receptor here comes from an adult man with Graves' ophthalmopathy.

The chain uses TRBV2 and TRBJ1-6; the match to TRBD1 covers 12 bases. Germline V gives CDR1 SNHLY, CDR2 FYNNEI. V was clipped by 5 bases and J by 8 bases; unmatched bases: 13. The length of the CDR3 is 18 residues. For the CDR3, the DNA is TGTGCCAGCAGTTCTGGGACAGGGGGCAGTCACTCTGATTCACCCCTCCACTTT. It encodes CASSSGTGGSHSDSPLHF.

This sequence joins TRBV7-1 and TRBJ2-7; D is ambiguous. TRBV7-1 qualifies as an ORF whose function is uncertain. V was clipped by 5 bases and J by 3 bases, with 11 bases between them. This CDR3 has 13 residues. The CDR3 DNA sequence: TGTGCCAGCAGCGCCGGACGAAACTACGAGCAGTACTTC. As protein: CASSAGRNYEQYF.

The genes are TRBV5-1 and TRBJ2-7; D not certain. Germline loops: CDR1 SGHRS, CDR2 YFSETQ. CDR3 size: 13 residues. V lost 0 bases and J lost 6, with 10 bases in between. CDR3 loop: CASSLAFGSEQYF. CDR3 nucleotide sequence: TGCGCCAGCAGCTTGGCTTTCGGATCCGAGCAGTACTTC.

This clonotype came up many times. The rearrangement uses TRBV7-8 and TRBJ1-2; D call uncertain. V lost 1 base to trimming and J lost 13 bases, with 10 bases between them. Germline CDR1 SGHVS, CDR2 FQNEAQ. The CDR3 runs 11 residues. The CDR3 region is CASSLGSQATF. Here the CDR3 DNA reads TGTGCCAGCAGCTTAGGAAGCCAGGCCACCTTC.

The chain couples TRBV2 to TRBJ1-2; the D is unclear. Germline CDR1 and CDR2: SNHLY and FYNNEI. The CDR3 sequence is 13 residues long. The germline V and J ends were trimmed by 3 bases and 6 bases, with 11 bases remaining between them. Here the CDR3 reads CASSEKGVDGYTF. The CDR3 DNA sequence: TGTGCCAGCAGTGAGAAGGGTGTGGATGGCTACACCTTC.

In this sample, this clonotype turned up a few times. The V gene is TRBV7-2, the J gene TRBJ1-6, with no clear D. Trimming removed 1 base at V and 9 bases at J, with 13 bases between. This CDR3 has 15 amino acids. Per the germline V gene, CDR1 is SGHTA and CDR2 is FQGNSA. CDR3 in amino acids: CASSLGTVRGSPLHF. The CDR3 bases are TGTGCCAGCAGCTTAGGGACGGTCCGTGGTTCACCCCTCCACTTT.

The chain joins TRBV2 to TRBJ1-5; D might be TRBD1 (5 bases). The CDR3 is 14 residues long. V dropped 5 bases and J dropped 8 bases, with 16 bases sitting between them. The V gene's germline CDR1 is SNHLY and CDR2 FYNNEI. The CDR3 DNA is TGTGCCAGCAGTCCGGGACGGTCCAGCAAGCCCCAGCATTTT. This encodes CASSPGRSSKPQHF.

V gene TRBV29-1 combines with J gene TRBJ1-1, with D hard to call. CDR1 SQVTM and CDR2 ANQGSEA come from the germline V gene. The CDR3 loop spans 13 amino acids. The germline V and J ends were trimmed by 3 bases and 0 bases, with 8 bases remaining between them. CDR3 bases: TGCAGCGTTGACGATGTCATGAACACTGAAGCTTTCTTT. Its translation is CSVDDVMNTEAFF.

The chain employs TRBV9 and TRBJ1-5, with D unresolved. Germline assignment: CDR1 SGDLS and CDR2 YYNGEE. The V and J ends lost 0 bases and 6 bases respectively, with 19 bases between them. The CDR3 has 17 residues. CDR3: CASSVVGEVQGGQPQHF. In nucleotides, the CDR3 is TGTGCCAGCAGCGTAGTCGGTGAAGTCCAAGGCGGTCAGCCCCAGCATTTT.

V and J are TRBV2 and TRBJ1-5, with D perhaps matching TRBD1 (5 bases). The CDR3 extends over 14 amino acids. Germline lookup yields CDR1 SNHLY and CDR2 FYNNEI. With 5 bases removed from V and 4 bases from J, the gap between germline ends came to 12 bases. This CDR3 reads CASSSPGVNQPQHF. The CDR3 nucleotides read TGTGCCAGCAGTTCCCCGGGGGTTAATCAGCCCCAGCATTTT.

The V gene is TRBV6-1, the J gene TRBJ2-7; no definite D call. V dropped 2 bases and J dropped 2 bases, with 10 bases sitting between them. The CDR3 consists of 14 residues. The germline CDR1 and CDR2 sequences are MNHNS and SASEGT. CDR3 DNA: TGTGCCAGCAGTGAAATCACAGTAGCCTACGAGCAGTACTTC. Residues: CASSEITVAYEQYF.

This clonotype has only a few counts. The rearrangement links TRBV19 to TRBJ2-7; D is possibly TRBD1 (6 bases). CDR1 is LNHDA, CDR2 SQIVND, per germline (reference sequence). CDR3 length: 13 amino acids. With 3 bases removed from V and 5 bases from J, the gap between germline ends came to 11 bases. The CDR3 is CASSMAHRDEQYF. CDR3 nucleotides: TGTGCCAGTAGTATGGCGCACAGGGACGAGCAGTACTTC.